These 10 T cell receptor beta chains came from one sample sequenced in a study of control samples from healthy donors and cancer patients. Method: immunoSEQ multiplex PCR; TCRdb's copy keeps in-frame clones and lacks some. The repertoire includes 150,000 to 200,000 clones, just over 90% of them detected once, and 4.1% sits in the top ten. Input material: blood. The receptors here all came from a woman aged 60 to 75 in good health.

This chain uses TRBV12-3 or TRBV12-4 with TRBJ1-4, with D maybe TRBD1 (6 bases). The CDR3 has 13 residues. Deletions cut 5 bases from V and 5 bases from J, with 9 bases between. CDR3 bases: TGTGCCAGCAGTCTTGACAGGAATGAAAAACTGTTTTTT. As protein: CASSLDRNEKLFF.

V gene TRBV6-2 or TRBV6-3 combines with J gene TRBJ1-2; D remains unclear. Germline V gene lookup returns CDR1 MNHEY and CDR2 SVGEGT. V was clipped by 3 bases and J by 8 bases, with 10 bases between them. The CDR3 has 12 residues. The CDR3 sequence is CASSYPGYGYTF. In DNA, the CDR3 is TGTGCCAGCAGTTATCCGGGGTACGGCTACACCTTC.

The J gene is TRBJ1-1, the V gene TRBV19; 7 positions match TRBD1. V lost 6 bases and J lost 4; bases outside the gene matches: 5. CDR3 length: 13 residues. Germline CDR1 LNHDA, CDR2 SQIVND (reference sequence). The CDR3 spells CASSLDRVTEAFF. CDR3 sequence (DNA): TGTGCCAGTAGCTTAGACAGGGTCACTGAAGCTTTCTTT. The full variable domain, with the rest looked up from reference TRBV19 and TRBJ1-1, is DGGITQSPKYLFRKEGQNVTLSCEQNLNHDAMYWYRQDPGQGLRLIYYSQIVNDFQKGDIAEGYSVSREKKESFPLTVTSAQKNPTAFYLCASSLDRVTEAFFGQGTRLTVV.

This clone has a single count. The gene calls are TRBV12-5 and TRBJ1-2; 7 bases are a match to TRBD1. The ends lost 3 bases at V and 5 bases at J; junction bases unmatched: 3. CDR3 length: 13 residues. Looked up from germline, CDR1 is LGHNT and CDR2 is FRNRAP. The CDR3 is CASGFPGGYGYTF. For the CDR3, the DNA is TGTGCTAGTGGTTTCCCAGGGGGATATGGCTACACCTTC.

The chain recombines TRBV19 with TRBJ1-5; TRBD1 agrees at 7 bases. The junction had 10 bases not matched to a gene; V was cut back by 7 bases and J by 4 bases. Germline-derived CDR1 and CDR2 are LNHDA and SQIVND (reference sequence). This CDR3 spans 15 amino acids. The CDR3 DNA is TGTGCCAGTACCAGGACAGGAACCCATAATCAGCCCCAGCATTTT. It codes for CASTRTGTHNQPQHF.

This clone was picked up one time. The DNA for the CDR3 is TGTGCCAGCAGGGCTAGAGGGACAGGACTATTAGGGGTCCTGACTTTC. This sequence encodes CASRARGTGLLGVLTF. This chain joins TRBV7-9 and TRBJ2-6; 8 positions agree with TRBD1. CDR1 SEHNR and CDR2 FQNEAQ come from the germline V gene (reference sequence). V shed 6 bases, J shed 13 bases, and the junction held 17 bases outside the gene matches. This CDR3 has 16 residues.

The chain recombines TRBV15 with TRBJ2-3, with TRBD2 identical over 12 bases. V gave up 0 bases and J gave up 5 bases; unmatched junction bases: 6. CDR1 and CDR2 (germline): LNHNV, YYDKDF (reference sequence). The length of the CDR3 is 17 residues. CDR3 loop: CATSRDQGLAGGDTQYF. In DNA, the CDR3 is TGTGCCACCAGCAGAGATCAGGGACTAGCGGGCGGAGATACGCAGTATTTT.

The V gene is TRBV28, the J gene TRBJ1-3, with a tentative D call TRBD1 (5 bases). The V gene's germline CDR1 is MDHEN and CDR2 SYDVKM. The CDR3 is 16 amino acids. V was trimmed by 7 bases and J by 2 bases, leaving 18 bases between them. CDR3 amino acids: CASNYEGYYPGNTIYF. The DNA for the CDR3 is TGTGCCAGCAACTACGAGGGGTATTATCCTGGAAACACCATATATTTT.

V and J are TRBV11-1 and TRBJ1-6; 8 nucleotides align to TRBD1. Germline CDR1 reads SGHAT; CDR2 reads FQDESV (reference sequence). The CDR3 runs 15 residues. V lost 6 bases and J lost 10; bases outside the gene matches: 11. CDR3 coding DNA: TGTGCCAGCAGATCGAGGGCAGGGGGCCGATCACCCCTCCACTTT. It is translated as CASRSRAGGRSPLHF.

This rearrangement joins TRBV6-1 to TRBJ2-7; tentatively, D is TRBD1 or TRBD2 (7 bases each). CDR1 is MNHNS and CDR2 is SASEGT in the germline V gene. V was trimmed by 3 bases and J by 4 bases, leaving 13 bases between them. This CDR3 spans 14 amino acids. The CDR3: CASSDRGGKYEQYF. CDR3 coding DNA: TGTGCCAGCAGTGACAGGGGGGGAAAATACGAGCAGTACTTC.